The sequence of this T cell receptor beta chain was determined in a study of cytomegalovirus exposure and HLA in healthy donors. Everyone who donated was a healthy bone marrow donor. This clone was recorded only once. The antigen is undetermined. Study-wide points: In a later analysis, V- and J-gene trimming of beta chains associated with a DCLRE1C missense variant, replicated independently.

Both 60 Vbeta primers and 13 Jbeta primers went into the PCR. This table comes from immunoSEQ multiplex PCR, and its TCRdb copy is limited to in-frame clones, with some not included. The repertoire holds some 140,000 clones, with approximately 79% as singletons. Germline CDR1 is SGHRS and CDR2 is YFSETQ. CDR3 length: 13 residues. The sequence came from a man aged 40-55 years in good health and CMV-seropositive. The sample was PBMCs. The rearrangement uses TRBV5-1 and TRBJ2-5; D possibly corresponds to TRBD2 (6 bases). The end of the DNA fits TRBJ2-7 better, so the J call may be wrong. In nucleotides, the CDR3 is TGCGCCAGCAGCCCGGGACTCAGCTACGAGCAGTACTTC. Residues: CASSPGLSYEQYF.